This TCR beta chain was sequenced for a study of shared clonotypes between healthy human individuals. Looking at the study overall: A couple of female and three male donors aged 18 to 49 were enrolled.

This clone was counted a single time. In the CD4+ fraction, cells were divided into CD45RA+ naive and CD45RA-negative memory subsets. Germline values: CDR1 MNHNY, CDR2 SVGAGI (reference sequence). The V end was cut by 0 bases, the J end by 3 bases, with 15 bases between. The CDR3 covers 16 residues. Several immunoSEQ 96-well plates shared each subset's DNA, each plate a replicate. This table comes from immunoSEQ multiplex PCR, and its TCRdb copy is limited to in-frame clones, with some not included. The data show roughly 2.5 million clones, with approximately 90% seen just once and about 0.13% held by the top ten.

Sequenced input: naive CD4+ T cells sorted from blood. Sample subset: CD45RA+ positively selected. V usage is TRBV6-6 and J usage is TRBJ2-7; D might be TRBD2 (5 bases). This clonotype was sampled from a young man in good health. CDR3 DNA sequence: TGTGCCAGCAGTTACTCGAGGGTTGACGCTTTCTACGAGCAGTACTTC. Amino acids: CASSYSRVDAFYEQYF.